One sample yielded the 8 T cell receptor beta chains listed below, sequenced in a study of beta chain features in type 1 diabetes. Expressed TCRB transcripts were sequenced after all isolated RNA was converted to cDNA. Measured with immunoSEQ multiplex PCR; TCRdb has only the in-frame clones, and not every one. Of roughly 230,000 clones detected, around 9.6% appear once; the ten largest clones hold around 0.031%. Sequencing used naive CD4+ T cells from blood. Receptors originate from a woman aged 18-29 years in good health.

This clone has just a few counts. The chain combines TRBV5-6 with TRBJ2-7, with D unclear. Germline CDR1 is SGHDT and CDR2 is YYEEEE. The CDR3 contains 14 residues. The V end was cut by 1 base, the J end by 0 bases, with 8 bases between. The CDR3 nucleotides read TGTGCCAGCAGCTTGTTTAGCCGCTCCTACGAGCAGTACTTC. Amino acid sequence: CASSLFSRSYEQYF.

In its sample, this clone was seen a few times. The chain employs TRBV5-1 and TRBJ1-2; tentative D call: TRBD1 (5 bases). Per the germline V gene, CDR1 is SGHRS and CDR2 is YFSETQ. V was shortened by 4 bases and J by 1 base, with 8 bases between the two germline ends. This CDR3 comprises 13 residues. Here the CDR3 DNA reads TGCGCCAGCAGCGAACAGGTTAACTATGGCTACACCTTC. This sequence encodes CASSEQVNYGYTF.

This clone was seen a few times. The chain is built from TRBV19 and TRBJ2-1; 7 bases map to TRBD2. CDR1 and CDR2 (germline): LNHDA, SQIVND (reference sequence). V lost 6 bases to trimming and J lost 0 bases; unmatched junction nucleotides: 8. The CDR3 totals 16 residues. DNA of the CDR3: TGTGCCAGTAGGAGGGGCGGGAGTGCCTCCTACAATGAGCAGTTCTTC. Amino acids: CASRRGGSASYNEQFF.

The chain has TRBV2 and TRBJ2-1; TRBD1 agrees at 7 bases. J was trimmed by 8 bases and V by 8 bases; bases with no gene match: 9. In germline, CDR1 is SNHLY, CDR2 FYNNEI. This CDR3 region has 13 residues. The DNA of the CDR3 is TGTGCCAGCGGTCCGACAGGGTGGCATGAGCAGTTCTTC. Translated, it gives CASGPTGWHEQFF.

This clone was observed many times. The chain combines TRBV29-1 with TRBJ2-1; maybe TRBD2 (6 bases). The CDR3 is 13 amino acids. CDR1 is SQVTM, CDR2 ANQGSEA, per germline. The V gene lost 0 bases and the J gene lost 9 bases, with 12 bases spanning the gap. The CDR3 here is CSVEDPGTFEQFF. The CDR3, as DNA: TGCAGCGTTGAAGATCCCGGGACTTTTGAGCAGTTCTTC.

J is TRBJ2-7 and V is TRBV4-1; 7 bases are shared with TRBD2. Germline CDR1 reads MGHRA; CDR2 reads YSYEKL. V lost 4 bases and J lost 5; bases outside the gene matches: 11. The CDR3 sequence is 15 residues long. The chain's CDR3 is CASSLGLGLIHEQYF. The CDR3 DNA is TGCGCCAGCAGCCTCGGACTAGGATTAATCCACGAGCAGTACTTC.

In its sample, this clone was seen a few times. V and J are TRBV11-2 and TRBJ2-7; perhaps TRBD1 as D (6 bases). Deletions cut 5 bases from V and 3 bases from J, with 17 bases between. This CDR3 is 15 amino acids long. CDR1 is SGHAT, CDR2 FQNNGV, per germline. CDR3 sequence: CASSHYGQLNYEQYF. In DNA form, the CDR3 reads TGTGCCAGCAGCCACTACGGACAGCTAAACTACGAGCAGTACTTC.

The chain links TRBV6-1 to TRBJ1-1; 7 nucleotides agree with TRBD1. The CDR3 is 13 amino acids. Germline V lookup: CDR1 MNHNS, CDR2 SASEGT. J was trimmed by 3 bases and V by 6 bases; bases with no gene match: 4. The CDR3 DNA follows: TGTGCCAGCAGCGCGACAGGGTACACTGAAGCTTTCTTT. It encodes CASSATGYTEAFF.